This T cell receptor beta chain was recovered during a study of cytomegalovirus exposure and HLA in healthy donors. Overall study results and limits: Being productive about 87% or about 30% of the time was typical of most TCR beta V segments in an earlier analysis. In a later analysis, the majority of CMV-associated beta chains seemingly showed HLA restriction. Exclusion applied to some V segments, including TRBV6-2 and TRBV6-3, as they were indistinguishable. The authors assumed roughly uniform sequencing depth across donors for presence/absence analyses.

For this clone: Antigen: not known.

The PCR had 60 Vbeta and 13 Jbeta primers. The method was immunoSEQ multiplex PCR; TCRdb's version includes in-frame clones alone and lacks a portion of them. Of approximately 180,000 clones in the sample, over 70% are singletons; the top ten hold roughly 1.4%. V was shortened by 3 bases and J by 2 bases, with 13 bases between the two germline ends. Germline V gene sequence: CDR1 MDHEN, CDR2 SYDVKM. The CDR3 has 15 amino acids. The sample consisted of PBMCs. The chain is built from TRBV28 and TRBJ2-5, with D tentatively TRBD1 (5 bases). This clonotype originated in a woman in her thirties in good health and CMV-seropositive. DNA for the CDR3: TGTGCCAGCAGTTTCTTGACAGAAGTACAAGAGACCCAGTACTTC. It encodes CASSFLTEVQETQYF.